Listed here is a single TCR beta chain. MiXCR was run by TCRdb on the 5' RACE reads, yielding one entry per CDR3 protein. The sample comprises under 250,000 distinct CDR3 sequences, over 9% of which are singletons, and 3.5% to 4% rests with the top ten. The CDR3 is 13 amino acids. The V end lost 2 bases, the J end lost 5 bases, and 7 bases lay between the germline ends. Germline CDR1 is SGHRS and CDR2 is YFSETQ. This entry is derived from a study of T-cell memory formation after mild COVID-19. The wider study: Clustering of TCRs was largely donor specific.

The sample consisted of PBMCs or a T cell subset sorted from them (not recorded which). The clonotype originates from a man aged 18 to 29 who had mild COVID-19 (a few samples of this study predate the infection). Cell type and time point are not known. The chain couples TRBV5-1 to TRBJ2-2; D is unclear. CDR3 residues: CASSLVGTGELFF. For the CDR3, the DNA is TGCGCCAGCAGCTTAGTCGGAACCGGGGAGCTGTTTTTT.